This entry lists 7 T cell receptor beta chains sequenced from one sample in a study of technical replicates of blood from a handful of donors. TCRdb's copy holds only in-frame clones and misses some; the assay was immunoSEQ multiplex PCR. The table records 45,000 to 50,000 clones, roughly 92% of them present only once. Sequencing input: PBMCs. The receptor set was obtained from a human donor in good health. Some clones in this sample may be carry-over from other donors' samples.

CDR3 in amino acids: CASSPGQGAAEAFF. In nucleotides, the CDR3 is TGTGCCAGCTCACCGGGACAGGGGGCAGCTGAAGCTTTCTTT. The chain has TRBV18 and TRBJ1-1, with 12 bases identical to TRBD1. The CDR3 has 14 residues. CDR1 and CDR2 (germline): KGHSH, LQKENI. The ends lost 3 bases at V and 6 bases at J; junction bases unmatched: 2.

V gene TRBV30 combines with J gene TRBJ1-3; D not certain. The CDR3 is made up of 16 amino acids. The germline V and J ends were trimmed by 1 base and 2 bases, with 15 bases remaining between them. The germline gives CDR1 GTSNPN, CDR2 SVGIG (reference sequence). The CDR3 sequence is CAWSEPFIETGNTIYF. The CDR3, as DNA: TGTGCCTGGAGTGAGCCCTTTATCGAAACTGGAAACACCATATATTTT.

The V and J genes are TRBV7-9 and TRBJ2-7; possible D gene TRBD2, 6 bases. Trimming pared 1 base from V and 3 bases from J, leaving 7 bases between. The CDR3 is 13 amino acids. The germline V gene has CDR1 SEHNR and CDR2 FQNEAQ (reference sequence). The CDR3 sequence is CASSLVGGYEQYF. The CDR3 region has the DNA TGTGCCAGCAGCTTAGTGGGGGGCTACGAGCAGTACTTC.

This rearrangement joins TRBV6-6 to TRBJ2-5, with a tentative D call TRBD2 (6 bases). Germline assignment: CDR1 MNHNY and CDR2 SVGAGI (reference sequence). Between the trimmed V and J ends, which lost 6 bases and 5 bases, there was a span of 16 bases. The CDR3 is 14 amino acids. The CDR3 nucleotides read TGTGCCAGCAGAGACCGGGACTCACGGGAGACCCAGTACTTC. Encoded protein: CASRDRDSRETQYF.

CDR3: CAWGPTGANGNTIYF. The CDR3 nucleotides read TGTGCCTGGGGGCCCACAGGGGCCAACGGAAACACCATATATTTT. The gene calls are TRBV30 and TRBJ1-3; the match to TRBD1 covers 7 bases. Germline values: CDR1 GTSNPN, CDR2 SVGIG (reference sequence). V lost 5 bases, J lost 4 bases, and 11 bases stayed unmatched. The CDR3 spans 15 residues.

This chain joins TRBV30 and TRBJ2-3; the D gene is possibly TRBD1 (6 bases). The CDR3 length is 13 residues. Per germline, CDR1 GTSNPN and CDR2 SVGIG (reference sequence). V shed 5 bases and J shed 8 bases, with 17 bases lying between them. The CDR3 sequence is CAWSRSGVVTQYF. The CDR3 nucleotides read TGTGCCTGGTCGAGGTCAGGGGTGGTTACGCAGTATTTT.

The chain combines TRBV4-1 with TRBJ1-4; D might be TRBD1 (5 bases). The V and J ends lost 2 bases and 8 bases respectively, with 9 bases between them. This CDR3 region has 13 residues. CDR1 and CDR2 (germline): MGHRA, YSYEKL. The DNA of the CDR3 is TGCGCCAGCAGCCAAACCCGGGGGGAAAAACTGTTTTTT. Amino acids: CASSQTRGEKLFF.